This T cell receptor beta chain came from a study of T cell responses to AZD1222 COVID-19 vaccine. Study-level findings and limits: Spike as a whole was targeted by vaccine-associated CD4 TCRs, dominant at 160-218 and 743-854. Recipients of two AZD1222 doses showed rising Spike-specific TCR breadth and depth. Among those given AZD1222, only five or six were seropositive at baseline. Most donors were white British, females outnumbered males, and clonal diversity was possibly underestimated.

The protocol was immunoSEQ multiplex PCR, while the TCRdb copy is restricted to in-frame clones and leaves out a portion. The data show under 200,000 clones, more than 75% seen once. The germline V gene encodes CDR1 PRHDT and CDR2 FYEKMQ (reference sequence). Trimming took 4 bases from V and 5 from J; bases not matched to a gene: 13. This CDR3 has 19 amino acids. Concerning this clone: The antigen is undetermined.

The sequencing here drew on peripheral blood, taken 28 days after the second AZD1222 dose. The source is an adult who received the AZD1222 COVID-19 vaccine. The chain joins TRBV13 to TRBJ2-1, with 14 nucleotides matching TRBD2. CDR3 sequence (DNA): TGTGCCAGCAGCTCGACCGGGACTAGCGGGAGTGGGTTCCACAATGAGCAGTTCTTC. Translation gives CASSSTGTSGSGFHNEQFF. Drawing the rest from reference TRBV13 and TRBJ2-1, the complete variable domain is AAGVIQSPRHLIKEKRETATLKCYPIPRHDTVYWYQQGPGQDPQFLISFYEKMQSDKGSIPDRFSAQQFSDYHSELNMSSLELGDSALYFCASSSTGTSGSGFHNEQFFGPGTRLTVL.